This TCR beta chain was documented in a study of shared T cell receptors in the human thymus (dated by TCRdb to the early 2020s). For context, the study as a whole: The study investigated the way shared, self-reactive T-cell receptor alpha chains are produced in the human thymus.

With respect to this clone: The antigen it recognizes is unknown. No much larger clone exists at a distance of one base, and base qualities are not known.

The library relied on the immunoSEQ multiplex PCR assay. Sourced from immuneACCESS, this table was stored by TCRdb with only in-frame sequences that have V and J called. A share of the clones is absent; for the studies checked, an unresolved V gene accounts for under half, and the remainder has no known explanation. For this sample there are 600,000 or so clones; about 87% appear just once. More than 0.009% of the sample belongs to the ten largest clones. A distance of 7 bases separates the germline ends of V and J, which lose 0 bases and 2 bases respectively. CDR1 and CDR2 are read off the germline V gene as MGHDK and SYGVNS. The CDR3, cysteine through phenylalanine, is 15 amino acids long. Only the CDR3 DNA is retained, 45 bases long and in frame from the first base. These records were also assigned to another study, of human thymus T cells. As described in the second report: Immunologically healthy infants undergoing open corrective cardiac surgery for congenital heart defects in Finland were used as donors. Thymus tissue was collected as surgical resects that were removed during corrective cardiac surgery. Usage of V and J gene segments appeared to be biased in both the thymic and the peripheral blood repertoires. The related research found that thymic TCR repertoires overlapped highly between unrelated individuals. TCR alpha and beta repertoires from roughly eight infant thymus samples and a few related peripheral blood samples were characterized in the study. The cohort included more than 5 male and a couple of female infants, with donor ages spanning 7 to 244 days. Thymocytes were freed from the tissue by mechanical means and kept at -70 degrees C as pellets of roughly 8.5-31 million cells. A QIAsymphony instrument was used to extract genomic DNA from the frozen cell pellets. The immunoSEQ multiplex PCR assay was used to amplify the TCRB and TCRAD loci from a standardized quantity of quality-controlled genomic DNA. Amplicons spanned the V(D)J region at a length sufficient to cover the CDR3 and identify V and J genes. Amplicon sequencing was performed on an Illumina platform through the commercial immunoSEQ service. Corrections for primer bias and sequencing errors followed previously described methods, while TCRAD and TCRB definitions were based on the IMGT database. immunoSEQ Analyzer 3.0 and VDJTools were used for repertoire analysis, which covered basic statistics, V/J segment usage, diversity estimates, rarefaction and pairwise overlap. Diversity was estimated with Chao1, ChaoE, Efron-Thisted, Shannon and inverse Simpson indices, and also on datasets down-sampled to the smallest sample. For repertoire overlap, CDR3 nucleotide sequence, V gene and J gene had to match strictly, and clustering was done by Jaccard-based multidimensional scaling. On average, thymus samples gave 750,000 to 1,000,000 unique TCRB clonotypes, whereas blood samples gave roughly 86,000.

This TCR was sampled from a boy under two years old with a congenital heart defect. Donor details come from another sample of the same person, matched by shared clones. The sequencing input was thymocytes. The chain couples TRBV25-1 to TRBJ2-2; the D gene identity is not certain. The DNA sequence is TGTGCCAGCAGTGAATACCGCAGTAACACCGGGGAGCTGTTTTTT. This translates into CASSEYRSNTGELFF.